These T cell receptor beta chains were read from a single sample in a study of T cell responses to AZD1222 COVID-19 vaccine. Assay: immunoSEQ multiplex PCR; the TCRdb copy retains only in-frame clones and omits some. The sample comprises around 130,000 clones, 90% to 95% of which are singletons, and approximately 4% rests with the top ten. This specimen was peripheral blood, taken 28 days after the second AZD1222 dose. The source of these receptors is an adult who received the AZD1222 COVID-19 vaccine. Both conserved end residues are part of each CDR3. D genes are given only for firm matches. Not all rows give a size; the values are once, few, many and, for expanded clones, a class.

D: NA; V: TRBV7-2; size: NA; J: TRBJ1-2; CDR3: CASSLGGTGSSGYTF; DNA: TGTGCCAGCAGCTTAGGGGGAACAGGCTCAAGCGGCTACACCTTC
D: TRBD1; V: TRBV2; size: NA; J: TRBJ1-1; CDR3: CASRGGDREAFF; DNA: TGTGCCAGCAGGGGGGGGGACAGGGAAGCTTTCTTT
D: TRBD1; V: TRBV2; size: NA; J: TRBJ2-1; CDR3: CASNLGTVYNEQFF; DNA: TGTGCCAGCAACCTCGGGACAGTCTACAATGAGCAGTTCTTC
D: NA; V: TRBV9; size: NA; J: TRBJ2-1; CDR3: CASSRRGDEQFF; DNA: TGTGCCAGCAGCCGTAGAGGGGATGAGCAGTTCTTC
D: TRBD1; V: TRBV9; size: NA; J: TRBJ2-1; CDR3: CASSDNRDRGSYNEQFF; DNA: TGTGCCAGCAGCGACAACCGGGACAGGGGATCCTACAATGAGCAGTTCTTC
D: NA; V: TRBV7-8; size: NA; J: TRBJ2-3; CDR3: CASSLLEIPSTDTQYF; DNA: TGTGCCAGCAGCTTATTAGAGATACCTAGCACAGATACGCAGTATTTT
D: NA; V: TRBV7-9; size: NA; J: TRBJ2-7; CDR3: CASSLAMRNYEQYF; DNA: TGTGCCAGCAGCTTAGCGATGAGAAACTACGAGCAGTACTTC
D: NA; V: TRBV2; size: NA; J: TRBJ1-4; CDR3: CASSPGEGNNEKLFF; DNA: TGTGCCAGCAGCCCGGGAGAGGGGAACAATGAAAAACTGTTTTTT
D: NA; V: TRBV18; size: few; J: TRBJ1-2; CDR3: CASSLMGPGRPFYGYTF; DNA: TGTGCCAGCTCACTAATGGGTCCGGGCCGCCCTTTCTATGGCTACACCTTC
D: NA; V: TRBV9; size: NA; J: TRBJ2-3; CDR3: CASSELNTDTQYF; DNA: TGTGCCAGCAGCGAACTCAACACAGATACGCAGTATTTT
D: NA; V: TRBV7-2; size: NA; J: TRBJ1-2; CDR3: CASSLRRPNYGYTF; DNA: TGTGCCAGCAGCTTGCGGCGCCCTAACTATGGCTACACCTTC
D: TRBD1; V: TRBV20-1; size: NA; J: TRBJ2-7; CDR3: CSASDRVYEQYF; DNA: TGCAGTGCTAGTGACAGGGTCTACGAGCAGTACTTC
D: NA; V: TRBV7-9; size: NA; J: TRBJ1-2; CDR3: CASSLDSNYGYTF; DNA: TGTGCCAGCAGCTTAGATTCCAACTATGGCTACACCTTC
D: NA; V: TRBV6-5; size: NA; J: TRBJ1-1; CDR3: CASRTPEGRTEAFF; DNA: TGTGCCAGCAGAACGCCTGAGGGGCGCACTGAAGCTTTCTTT
D: NA; V: TRBV7-9; size: once; J: TRBJ2-7; CDR3: CASSSSVRTYEQYF; DNA: TGTGCCAGCAGCTCGAGTGTTCGTACCTACGAGCAGTACTTC
D: NA; V: TRBV10-3; size: NA; J: TRBJ1-1; CDR3: CAIRFGANTEAFF; DNA: TGTGCCATCAGGTTCGGGGCTAACACTGAAGCTTTCTTT
D: NA; V: TRBV13; size: NA; J: TRBJ1-2; CDR3: CASSLVNFWDGTNYGYTF; DNA: TGTGCCAGCAGCTTAGTGAATTTCTGGGACGGAACTAACTATGGCTACACCTTC
D: NA; V: TRBV4-1; size: NA; J: TRBJ2-1; CDR3: CASSHGPGHEVGNEQFF; DNA: TGCGCCAGCAGCCATGGGCCCGGTCATGAAGTAGGGAATGAGCAGTTCTTC
D: NA; V: TRBV7-2; size: NA; J: TRBJ2-1; CDR3: CASSLGADTYNEQFF; DNA: TGTGCCAGCAGCTTAGGAGCGGACACATACAATGAGCAGTTCTTC
D: NA; V: TRBV21-1; size: NA; J: TRBJ2-5; CDR3: CASSTWEGAGLAGQETQYF; DNA: TGTGCCAGCAGCACGTGGGAGGGGGCAGGACTAGCGGGGCAAGAGACCCAGTACTTC
D: NA; V: TRBV5-8; size: NA; J: TRBJ1-4; CDR3: CASSLETGNEKLFF; DNA: TGTGCCAGCAGCTTGGAAACAGGGAATGAAAAACTGTTTTTT
D: TRBD1; V: TRBV4-2; size: NA; J: TRBJ2-7; CDR3: CASSQRGTGYNEQYF; DNA: TGTGCCAGCAGCCAACGCGGGACAGGGTATAACGAGCAGTACTTC
D: NA; V: TRBV27; size: NA; J: TRBJ2-1; CDR3: CASSSPTSRQFF; DNA: TGTGCCAGCAGTTCCCCGACTAGTCGGCAGTTCTTC
D: TRBD1; V: TRBV7-2; size: NA; J: TRBJ2-7; CDR3: CASSLWATGYTF; DNA: TGTGCCAGCAGCTTATGGGCGACAGGGTATACGTTC
D: NA; V: TRBV7-8; size: once; J: TRBJ1-5; CDR3: CASSLAMNGVGQPQHF; DNA: TGTGCCAGCAGCTTAGCGATGAACGGGGTGGGACAGCCCCAGCATTTT
D: TRBD1; V: TRBV5-8; size: NA; J: TRBJ1-3; CDR3: CASSFVVNRGSGNTIYF; DNA: TGTGCCAGCAGCTTCGTGGTGAACAGGGGCTCTGGAAACACCATATATTTT
D: TRBD2; V: TRBV9; size: NA; J: TRBJ2-3; CDR3: CASSVYLAGATDTQYF; DNA: TGTGCCAGCAGCGTATACCTAGCGGGTGCGACAGATACGCAGTATTTT
D: NA; V: TRBV19; size: NA; J: TRBJ1-2; CDR3: CASRSIAANIYGYTF; DNA: TGTGCCAGTAGAAGTATAGCGGCCAACATCTATGGCTACACCTTC
D: TRBD1; V: TRBV5-1; size: NA; J: TRBJ2-5; CDR3: CASTLIPTGSQETQYF; DNA: TGCGCCAGCACCTTAATACCGACAGGGTCACAAGAGACCCAGTACTTC
D: NA; V: TRBV5-1; size: once; J: TRBJ2-2; CDR3: CASSPAGVRDTGELFF; DNA: TGCGCCAGCAGCCCGGCCGGGGTGAGAGACACCGGGGAGCTGTTTTTT
D: TRBD1; V: TRBV7-9; size: NA; J: TRBJ2-7; CDR3: CASRTGTDYEQYF; DNA: TGTGCCAGCAGGACCGGGACAGATTACGAGCAGTACTTC
D: NA; V: TRBV11-2; size: NA; J: TRBJ1-1; CDR3: CASTVTAANTEAFF; DNA: TGTGCCAGCACCGTAACGGCAGCGAACACTGAAGCTTTCTTT
D: NA; V: TRBV19; size: once; J: TRBJ1-3; CDR3: CATSPLDDSGNTIYF; DNA: TGTGCCACCTCGCCTTTAGATGACTCTGGAAACACCATATATTTT
D: NA; V: TRBV18; size: NA; J: TRBJ1-4; CDR3: CASSPTSTNEKLFF; DNA: TGTGCCAGCTCACCGACTTCAACTAATGAAAAACTGTTTTTT
D: TRBD1; V: TRBV28; size: NA; J: TRBJ1-1; CDR3: CASSAGGSNTEAFF; DNA: TGTGCCAGCAGTGCAGGGGGCTCGAACACTGAAGCTTTCTTT
D: NA; V: TRBV6-2/TRBV6-3; size: NA; J: TRBJ2-1; CDR3: CASSYFRPYNEQFF; DNA: TGTGCCAGCAGTTATTTTCGCCCCTACAATGAGCAGTTCTTC
D: NA; V: TRBV7-2; size: NA; J: TRBJ1-5; CDR3: CASSLIYRVNQPQHF; DNA: TGTGCCAGCAGCTTAATTTACAGGGTCAATCAGCCCCAGCATTTT
D: NA; V: TRBV7-3; size: NA; J: TRBJ1-2; CDR3: CASSPDNNYGYTF; DNA: TGTGCCAGCAGCCCGGACAATAACTATGGCTACACCTTC
D: NA; V: TRBV7-9; size: NA; J: TRBJ1-2; CDR3: CASSSGYTF; DNA: TGTGCCAGCAGCAGTGGCTACACCTTC
D: NA; V: TRBV12-3/TRBV12-4; size: NA; J: TRBJ2-7; CDR3: CASSRGPSYEQYF; DNA: TGTGCCAGCAGTCGAGGGCCCTCCTACGAGCAGTACTTC
D: TRBD2; V: TRBV7-8; size: NA; J: TRBJ2-1; CDR3: CASSTGTSLYNEQFF; DNA: TGTGCCAGCAGCACCGGGACTAGCCTATACAATGAGCAGTTCTTC
D: NA; V: TRBV5-1; size: NA; J: TRBJ2-3; CDR3: CASSLRESTDTQYF; DNA: TGCGCCAGCAGCTTAAGAGAGAGCACAGATACGCAGTATTTT
D: TRBD1; V: TRBV7-2; size: NA; J: TRBJ1-6; CDR3: CASSLVGQGGNSPLHF; DNA: TGTGCCAGCAGCTTAGTGGGACAGGGAGGCAATTCACCCCTCCACTTT
D: TRBD2; V: TRBV10-3; size: NA; J: TRBJ2-7; CDR3: CAISRTSGYEQYF; DNA: TGTGCCATCAGTAGGACTAGCGGCTACGAGCAGTACTTC
D: TRBD1; V: TRBV2; size: NA; J: TRBJ1-6; CDR3: CASSDQGQQNSPLHF; DNA: TGTGCCAGCAGTGATCAGGGACAGCAGAATTCACCCCTCCACTTT
D: TRBD2; V: TRBV19; size: NA; J: TRBJ2-7; CDR3: CASSPGTSGYEQYF; DNA: TGTGCCAGTAGTCCTGGGACTAGCGGCTACGAGCAGTACTTC
D: NA; V: TRBV7-6; size: NA; J: TRBJ2-3; CDR3: CASSKGTTDTQYF; DNA: TGTGCCAGCAGCAAAGGGACCACAGATACGCAGTATTTT
D: TRBD1; V: TRBV7-2; size: NA; J: TRBJ1-5; CDR3: CASSLDRGFQPQHF; DNA: TGTGCCAGCAGCTTAGACAGGGGATTTCAGCCCCAGCATTTT
D: NA; V: TRBV11-1; size: NA; J: TRBJ2-1; CDR3: CASSPKGGARDEQFF; DNA: TGTGCCAGCAGCCCTAAGGGGGGGGCCCGCGATGAGCAGTTCTTC
D: TRBD1; V: TRBV29-1; size: NA; J: TRBJ1-4; CDR3: CSVAQGGEEKLFF; DNA: TGCAGCGTCGCACAGGGGGGGGAAGAAAAACTGTTTTTT
D: NA; V: TRBV20-1; size: NA; J: TRBJ2-1; CDR3: CSASKRRQAYNEQFF; DNA: TGCAGTGCTAGTAAAAGGCGGCAGGCCTACAATGAGCAGTTCTTC
D: NA; V: TRBV12-3/TRBV12-4; size: NA; J: TRBJ1-4; CDR3: CASRVGQGEKLFF; DNA: TGTGCCAGCAGAGTGGGTCAGGGTGAAAAACTGTTTTTT
D: NA; V: TRBV7-6; size: once; J: TRBJ1-6; CDR3: CASSLRGNSPLHF; DNA: TGTGCCAGCAGCTTAAGAGGTAATTCACCCCTCCACTTT
D: NA; V: TRBV5-8; size: NA; J: TRBJ1-2; CDR3: CASSFPGGLPDGYTF; DNA: TGTGCCAGCAGCTTTCCGGGAGGGCTTCCCGATGGCTACACCTTC
D: TRBD1; V: TRBV3-1/TRBV3-2; size: NA; J: TRBJ1-1; CDR3: CASSQASGGGGWAFF; DNA: TGTGCCAGCAGCCAAGCTTCAGGGGGCGGGGGTTGGGCTTTCTTT
D: NA; V: TRBV12-3/TRBV12-4; size: NA; J: TRBJ2-1; CDR3: CASSWAQINEQFF; DNA: TGTGCCAGCTCCTGGGCCCAGATCAATGAGCAGTTCTTC
D: NA; V: TRBV6-2/TRBV6-3; size: NA; J: TRBJ2-1; CDR3: CASSGTDYNEQFF; DNA: TGTGCCAGCAGTGGGACTGACTACAATGAGCAGTTCTTC
D: NA; V: TRBV7-2; size: NA; J: TRBJ1-1; CDR3: CASSLPLNTEAFF; DNA: TGTGCCAGCAGCTTACCCTTGAACACTGAAGCTTTCTTT
D: NA; V: TRBV6-5; size: NA; J: TRBJ1-4; CDR3: CASSPERDEKLFF; DNA: TGTGCCAGCAGTCCCGAACGGGATGAAAAACTGTTTTTT